Listed here are 25 T cell receptor beta chains from one sample, sequenced in a study of shared clonotypes between healthy human individuals (dated by TCRdb to 2020 to 2021). For the CD8 naive samples, CD45RO-negative cells were positively selected for CCR7, yielding a CD45RA+CCR7+ population from which TemRA cells were excluded. Library method: the immunoSEQ multiplex PCR assay. The table was pulled from immuneACCESS by TCRdb, which kept in-frame rearrangements only. Such tables lose some clones; where checked, under half of the loss comes from unresolved V genes, and the rest has no known cause. For this sample the table gives around 600,000 clones, of which nearly 98% were detected only once. The ten largest clones take up 0.3% of the sample. The sequenced sample was naive CD8+ T cells sorted from blood. Per the publication, the cell subset or site label means: CD45RA+CCR7+. The source of these receptors is a man under 40 in good health.

The chain recombines TRBV5-1 with TRBJ2-3; TRBD2 matches at 8 bases. This CDR3 spans 18 amino acids. Germline CDR1 and CDR2: SGHRS and YFSETQ. V was clipped by 1 base and J by 2 bases; unmatched bases: 12. CDR3 sequence: CASSLIPPPSGSTDTQYF. DNA of the CDR3: TGCGCCAGCAGCTTGATTCCTCCCCCTAGCGGGTCCACAGATACGCAGTATTTT.

Worth noting for this clone: Other nucleotide sequences in the sample specify the same CDR3. This chain uses TRBV7-9 with TRBJ2-7; D uncertain. This CDR3 region has 12 residues. V lost 2 bases and J 4 bases, leaving 6 bases between the germline ends. The germline gives CDR1 SEHNR, CDR2 FQNEAQ (reference sequence). The CDR3: CASSLSLYEQYF. DNA of the CDR3: TGTGCCAGCAGCTTAAGCTTGTACGAGCAGTACTTC.

CDR3 residues: CASSGTSGIEQYF. In nucleotides, the CDR3 is TGTGCCAGCAGTGGCACTAGCGGGATCGAGCAGTACTTC. The chain employs TRBV27 and TRBJ2-7, with 10 bases identical to TRBD2. The CDR3 length is 13 residues. J was trimmed by 6 bases and V by 5 bases; bases with no gene match: 4. The germline CDR1 and CDR2 sequences are MNHEY and SMNVEV (reference sequence).

This chain uses TRBV15 with TRBJ2-3, with 9 bases fitting TRBD2. CDR1 and CDR2 (germline): LNHNV, YYDKDF (reference sequence). The J segment lost 0 bases and the V segment lost 6 bases, leaving 13 bases of the junction unmatched. The CDR3 contains 18 residues. Here the CDR3 DNA reads TGTGCCACCAGGTCTTTCCCCATAGCGGGAGTGAGCACAGATACGCAGTATTTT. The encoded protein is CATRSFPIAGVSTDTQYF.

The chain links TRBV7-6 to TRBJ2-2; no reliable D call. The CDR3 consists of 13 residues. V was shortened by 3 bases and J by 6 bases, with 8 bases between the two germline ends. Per germline, CDR1 SGHVS and CDR2 FNYEAQ. The CDR3 DNA sequence: TGTGCCAGCAGCTTCTCTGGCGCCGGGGAGCTGTTTTTT. It specifies CASSFSGAGELFF.

The chain recombines TRBV27 with TRBJ1-2; a possible D gene is TRBD1 (6 bases). The V gene lost 3 bases and the J gene lost 1 base, with 12 bases spanning the gap. CDR1 and CDR2 (germline): MNHEY, SMNVEV (reference sequence). The CDR3 runs to 15 residues. The CDR3 sequence is CASSFSGGGNYGYTF. In DNA form, the CDR3 reads TGTGCCAGCAGTTTCTCCGGAGGGGGTAACTATGGCTACACCTTC.

The chain combines TRBV5-4 with TRBJ2-3, with a weak D call TRBD2 (5 bases). V was cut by 0 bases and J by 0 bases, with 14 bases left in between. Germline V gene data show CDR1 as SGHNT and CDR2 as YYREEE (reference sequence). This CDR3 region has 17 residues. The CDR3 region is CASSLAMRSGSTDTQYF. The CDR3 coding sequence is TGTGCCAGCAGCTTGGCGATGAGGAGCGGAAGCACAGATACGCAGTATTTT.

The chain is built from TRBV6-6 and TRBJ2-1, with 10 bases matching TRBD2. The junction had 11 bases not matched to a gene; V was cut back by 5 bases and J by 7 bases. Looked up from germline, CDR1 is MNHNY and CDR2 is SVGAGI (reference sequence). The CDR3 contains 16 residues. CDR3 bases: TGTGCCAGCAGTAATCTCCCGGGACTAGCGCCGAATGAGCAGTTCTTC. Translation gives CASSNLPGLAPNEQFF.

V is TRBV15 and J is TRBJ2-1, with 10 bases fitting TRBD2. The CDR3 totals 14 residues. V gave up 3 bases and J gave up 8 bases; unmatched junction bases: 4. The germline V gene encodes CDR1 LNHNV and CDR2 YYDKDF (reference sequence). CDR3 bases: TGTGCCACCAGCAGGATAGCGGGAGGACATGAGCAGTTCTTC. It codes for CATSRIAGGHEQFF.

The V gene is TRBV6-1, the J gene TRBJ2-1; 7 positions match TRBD1. This CDR3 is 15 amino acids long. V gave up 7 bases and J gave up 7 bases; unmatched junction bases: 13. Germline-derived CDR1 and CDR2 are MNHNS and SASEGT. The CDR3 DNA reads TGTGCCAGCAAGGTGGTTAGGGGGCTTGGGAATGAGCAGTTCTTC. Translation: CASKVVRGLGNEQFF.

The chain is built from TRBV7-8 and TRBJ2-6, with 10 bases matching TRBD1. V lost 2 bases to trimming and J lost 2 bases; unmatched junction nucleotides: 9. Germline V lookup: CDR1 SGHVS, CDR2 FQNEAQ. The CDR3 sequence is 19 residues long. The CDR3 coding sequence is TGTGCCAGCAGCTTAACACCCGGGACAGGGGTTGCTGGGGCCAACGTCCTGACTTTC. This encodes CASSLTPGTGVAGANVLTF.

This clone appeared a single time. The chain uses TRBV6-1 and TRBJ2-5; weak D call: TRBD1 (6 bases). The germline V gene has CDR1 MNHNS and CDR2 SASEGT. The CDR3 spans 14 residues. V was pared by 2 bases and J by 1 base, with 8 bases between. CDR3 coding DNA: TGTGCCAGCAGTGAACCGACAGGCCAAGAGACCCAGTACTTC. It specifies CASSEPTGQETQYF.

The chain recombines TRBV6-1 with TRBJ1-2; D is unclear. The CDR3 contains 11 residues. CDR1 is MNHNS, CDR2 SASEGT, per germline. V was pared by 3 bases and J by 2 bases, with 1 base between. CDR3: CASSENYGYTF. The CDR3 DNA reads as TGTGCCAGCAGTGAGAACTATGGCTACACCTTC.

The genes are TRBV4-1 and TRBJ2-7; TRBD2 aligns across 14 bases. The CDR3 extends over 18 amino acids. The germline gives CDR1 MGHRA, CDR2 YSYEKL. The V and J ends lost 1 base and 0 bases, in that order; junction bases with no gene match: 5. CDR3 amino acids: CASSQGLAGGLPSYEQYF. The CDR3 DNA follows: TGCGCCAGCAGCCAAGGACTAGCGGGAGGGCTTCCCTCCTACGAGCAGTACTTC.

The chain employs TRBV29-1 and TRBJ1-2; no firm D call. The germline V gene has CDR1 SQVTM and CDR2 ANQGSEA. This CDR3 is 16 amino acids long. Deletions cut 6 bases from V and 7 bases from J, with 27 bases between. CDR3 protein: CSVESSFRTPGSGYTF. The DNA for the CDR3 is TGCAGCGTGGAATCCAGTTTTAGGACCCCGGGCTCTGGCTACACCTTC.

The DNA for the CDR3 is TGTGCCAGCAGCTTTCCGGGACAGGGGACGTACGAGCAGTACTTC. Translation: CASSFPGQGTYEQYF. The chain recombines TRBV7-9 with TRBJ2-7, with 10 nucleotides matching TRBD1. The CDR3 is made up of 15 amino acids. V gave up 3 bases and J gave up 4 bases; unmatched junction bases: 6. Germline CDR1 SEHNR, CDR2 FQNEAQ (reference sequence).

The chain couples TRBV7-6 to TRBJ2-2; 14 nucleotides agree with TRBD2. This CDR3 comprises 15 residues. The germline gives CDR1 SGHVS, CDR2 FNYEAQ. V lost 5 bases and J lost 7; bases outside the gene matches: 3. The CDR3 sequence is CASSPGTSGSGELFF. CDR3 bases: TGTGCCAGCAGCCCAGGGACTAGCGGGAGCGGGGAGCTGTTTTTT.

In this sample, this clone turned up once. The V call is TRBV7-9, the J call TRBJ1-1; D might be TRBD1 (6 bases). Looked up from germline, CDR1 is SEHNR and CDR2 is FQNEAQ (reference sequence). The germline V and J ends were trimmed by 3 bases and 4 bases, with 12 bases remaining between them. This CDR3 has 14 residues. The CDR3: CASSLGALGTEAFF. The CDR3 DNA reads as TGTGCCAGCAGCTTGGGGGCTCTGGGCACTGAAGCTTTCTTT.

This chain uses TRBV7-8 with TRBJ2-7, with 7 bases matching TRBD2. With 8 bases clipped from V and 6 bases from J, the junction kept 13 bases outside the gene matches. Germline V CDR1 and CDR2: SGHVS, FQNEAQ. This CDR3 comprises 14 residues. DNA of the CDR3: TGTGCCAGCTGTCCTGCGGGAGTATCAAGCGAGCAGTACTTC. It codes for CASCPAGVSSEQYF.

J is TRBJ1-1 and V is TRBV4-1; D is uncertain. V shed 2 bases and J shed 3 bases, with 13 bases lying between them. The germline gives CDR1 MGHRA, CDR2 YSYEKL. This CDR3 has 15 amino acids. CDR3 bases: TGCGCCAGCAGCCAACTTGCTATCAGCTACACTGAAGCTTTCTTT. Translated, it gives CASSQLAISYTEAFF.

This chain joins TRBV7-9 and TRBJ2-5; 9 bases align to TRBD2. Germline loops: CDR1 SEHNR, CDR2 FQNEAQ (reference sequence). The J segment lost 4 bases and the V segment lost 5 bases, leaving 5 bases of the junction unmatched. There are 14 residues in the CDR3. CDR3 protein: CASSPAGGRETQYF. The CDR3 nucleotides read TGTGCCAGCAGCCCGGCGGGGGGGCGAGAGACCCAGTACTTC.

V usage is TRBV23-1 and J usage is TRBJ2-7; weak D call: TRBD1 (5 bases). TRBV23-1 is an ORF; its function is uncertain. Trimming stripped 3 bases from V and 2 bases from J, with 11 bases between. This CDR3 is built from 14 residues. DNA of the CDR3: TGCGCCAGCAGTCACTCCAGGGTTACCTACGAGCAGTACTTC. Translation: CASSHSRVTYEQYF.

The table lists this clone with a count of one. The chain couples TRBV7-9 to TRBJ2-7; D remains ambiguous. CDR1 is SEHNR and CDR2 is FQNEAQ in the germline V gene (reference sequence). Trimming stripped 5 bases from V and 1 base from J, with 12 bases between. CDR3 length: 14 amino acids. In nucleotides, the CDR3 is TGTGCCAGCAGCATCGACGTCCAATCCTACGAGCAGTACTTC. The encoded protein is CASSIDVQSYEQYF.

The rearrangement uses TRBV19 and TRBJ2-1; no reliable D call. The ends were cut back, 5 bases at V and 2 bases at J, with 7 bases in the middle. The CDR3 spans 13 residues. Germline-derived CDR1 and CDR2 are LNHDA and SQIVND (reference sequence). Written as DNA, the CDR3 is TGTGCCAGTAGTTTTGGCCCCTACAATGAGCAGTTCTTC. It translates to CASSFGPYNEQFF.

The chain links TRBV5-1 to TRBJ2-1; possible D gene TRBD2, 5 bases. Germline values: CDR1 SGHRS, CDR2 YFSETQ. Trimming left V 0 bases short and J 2 bases short, with 12 bases between. This CDR3 contains 16 residues. CDR3 sequence (DNA): TGCGCCAGCAGCTTGGACCATGGAGGTCCCTACAATGAGCAGTTCTTC. Protein product: CASSLDHGGPYNEQFF.